This TCR beta chain was retrieved from a study of tumor-infiltrating lymphocytes in primary liver carcinoma. Study-wide background: The patients presented with primary liver carcinoma, which was managed through surgical resection.

Reverse transcription of roughly 470 ng total RNA with a constant-region primer produced TCR beta cDNA. Researchers made the TCR beta libraries by running three nested multiplex PCR rounds with slightly modified ARM-PCR. Investigators reported that the first two PCR rounds, at roughly 11 cycles each, used TRBV1-TRBV30 forward primers with a C-beta reverse primer. MiXCR, run by TCRdb on the multiplex PCR reads, gives a single entry per CDR3 protein. This sample carries about 330,000 distinct CDR3 sequences, almost 65% of them seen once, and the ten largest clones take under 8%. The CDR3 length is 12 residues. CDR1 SGHDN and CDR2 FVKESK come from the germline V gene. In addition to blood RNA drawn from unsorted whole blood, germline DNA was extracted. Before surgery, around 4 milliliters of EDTA blood were taken. Remarks on this clonotype: At one end, the junction sequence differs from germline, possibly due to a read error.

The source of this sequence is a man aged 40-55 years with primary liver carcinoma and hepatitis B virus infection. Sequenced input: peripheral blood. This chain uses TRBV14 with TRBJ2-7; D is ambiguous. The CDR3 DNA reads as TGTGCCAGCAGCCCCGGCTTCTACGAGCAGCACTTC. It specifies CASSPGFYEQHF. The full variable domain, its missing parts supplied by reference TRBV14 and TRBJ2-7, is EAGVTQFPSHSVIEKGQTVTLRCDPISGHDNLYWYRRVMGKEIKFLLHFVKESKQDESGMPNNRFLAERTGGTYSTLKVQPAELEDSGVYFCASSPGFYEQHFGPGTRLTVT.